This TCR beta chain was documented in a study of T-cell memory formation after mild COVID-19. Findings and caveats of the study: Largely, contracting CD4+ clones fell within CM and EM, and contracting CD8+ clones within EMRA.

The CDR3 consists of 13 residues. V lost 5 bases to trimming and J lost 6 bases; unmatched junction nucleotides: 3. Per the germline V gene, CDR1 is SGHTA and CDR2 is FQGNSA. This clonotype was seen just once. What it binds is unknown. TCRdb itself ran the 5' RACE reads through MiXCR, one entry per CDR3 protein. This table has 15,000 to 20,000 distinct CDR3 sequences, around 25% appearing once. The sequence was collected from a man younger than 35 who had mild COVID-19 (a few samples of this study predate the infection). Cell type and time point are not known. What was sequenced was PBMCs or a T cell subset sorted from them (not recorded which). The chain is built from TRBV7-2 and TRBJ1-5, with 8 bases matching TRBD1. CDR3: CASSAGQGQPQHF. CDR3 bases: TGTGCCAGCAGCGCAGGACAGGGTCAGCCCCAGCATTTT.